The present TCR beta chain was sequenced within a study of blood T cell repertoires in COVID-19. The overall study: PBMCs, B-cell-depleted T cells, or T cells were the source of the cDNA or gDNA that made up the material.

Assay: immunoSEQ multiplex PCR; the TCRdb copy retains only in-frame clones and omits some. In the table there are hundreds of thousands of clones, around 90% of which are singletons. Categorization into cohorts depended on clinical history that participants reported. V was shortened by 1 base and J by 2 bases, with 12 bases between the two germline ends. The CDR3 sequence is 16 residues long. Per germline, CDR1 MDHEN and CDR2 SYDVKM. The genes are TRBV28 and TRBJ1-5, with D perhaps TRBD1 (5 bases). The origin of this receptor is a young woman with acute COVID-19. Sample: PBMCs or T cells enriched from blood (not recorded which). The CDR3 coding sequence is TGTGCCAGCAGTTTATTGCAGGGTGGTGGCAATCAGCCCCAGCATTTT. Its translation is CASSLLQGGGNQPQHF.